This TCR beta chain was recorded in a study of identical twins. TCRdb recomputed calls from the 5' RACE reads with MiXCR, one row per CDR3 protein. The sample contains hundreds of thousands of distinct CDR3 sequences, around a sixth of which appear only once. This clonotype was counted between two and nine times. These data also formed part of another study, on T cells expressing NK-cell markers.

The sequence came from a woman between 18 and 29 years old in good health. The specimen sequenced was PBMCs.

In DNA, the CDR3 is TGTGCCAGCAGCGAGGTATTTACCTACAATGAGCAGTTCTTC. Translation: CASSEVFTYNEQFF. This sequence joins TRBV11-2 and TRBJ2-1; D ambiguous. This CDR3 has 14 residues. Trimming removed 5 bases from V and 2 bases from J, with 10 bases in between. Germline V CDR1 and CDR2: SGHAT, FQNNGV.